A single TCR beta chain is shown here with its context. Profiling relied on immunoSEQ multiplex PCR, and the TCRdb table lists in-frame clones only, not all of them. The sample carries about 55,000 clones, around 94% recorded once. The CDR3 runs to 16 residues. Per the germline V gene, CDR1 is LNHDA and CDR2 is SQIVND (reference sequence). Losses at the gene ends were 3 bases for V and 4 bases for J; bases not matched to a gene: 8. The data are from a study of T cell changes during pregnancy in multiple sclerosis. This chain connects TRBV19 to TRBJ2-1; the match to TRBD2 covers 8 bases. Sequenced material: CD8+ T cells from peripheral blood mononuclear cells, taken in the third trimester of pregnancy. The source of this sequence is a female donor with multiple sclerosis, enrolled in a pregnancy study. The CDR3 loop reads CASSITAGEGYNEQFF. The DNA of the CDR3 is TGTGCCAGTAGTATCACAGCGGGAGAGGGATACAATGAGCAGTTCTTC.